This TCR beta chain was sequenced during a study of T cell responses to AZD1222 COVID-19 vaccine. Regarding the study as a whole: Spike-specific TCR repertoires showed rising breadth and depth after two AZD1222 doses. Reportedly, nearly half the spike-specific TCRs target unmutated variant regions.

To note about this clone: What it binds is not known.

The CDR3 is 12 residues long. Germline V gene lookup returns CDR1 MNHEY and CDR2 SVGEGT. Trimming cost V 6 bases and J 8 bases, with 13 bases left between them. TCRdb's copy holds only in-frame clones and misses some; the assay was immunoSEQ multiplex PCR. This table holds some 140,000 clones, about 88% found once. This clonotype was sampled from an adult in good health. Here the sequenced sample was peripheral blood, taken on day 0 of AZD1222 vaccination. The chain joins TRBV6-2 or TRBV6-3 to TRBJ1-2; no clear D gene. The CDR3 here is CASSRLGGGYTF. In nucleotides, the CDR3 is TGTGCCAGCAGCCGCCTGGGAGGAGGCTACACCTTC.